This TCR beta chain was sequenced in a study of post-analysis software for immune sequencing data. Findings and caveats of the study: Patients carried 5 or 6 TRBV segments more frequently than controls did, and TRBV5-6, TRBV5-1 and TRBV20-1 were among them. Strong same-batch co-clustering of samples appeared with F measure clustering.

CDR1 is SGHVS, CDR2 FNYEAQ, per germline. CDR3 size: 14 residues. Unmatched junction bases numbered 4, after V lost 7 bases and J lost 0 bases. The table lists this clonotype with a count of one. Its matching antigen is unknown. Sequencing libraries made from TCR beta cDNA carried unique molecular identifiers. A population of roughly 0.9 to 11 million T cells gave rise to about half a million cDNA molecules. Each CDR3 protein is one row after TCRdb ran MiXCR on the PCR reads. The sample records around 500,000 distinct CDR3 sequences, roughly 34% being singletons. The sequencing sample was made of blood. This clonotype was sampled from a girl aged 2-17 years with multiple sclerosis. The chain employs TRBV7-6 and TRBJ2-7, with 9 bases aligning to TRBD2. DNA for the CDR3: TGTGCCAGCAACCTTAGCGGGGGCTCCTACGAGCAGTACTTC. This gives the protein CASNLSGGSYEQYF.